Following are 28 T cell receptor beta chains from one sample sequenced in a study of identifying expanded T cells in peripheral blood. TCRdb's copy holds only in-frame clones and misses some; the assay was immunoSEQ multiplex PCR. This sample carries more than 55,000 clones, 70% to 90% of them seen once, and the ten largest clones take around 4.6%. The sequencing sample was made of blood. These receptors originate from a person between 18 and 70 years old in good health.

This clone showed up just once. The V gene is TRBV30, the J gene TRBJ2-5; TRBD1 matches 7 bases. J was trimmed by 2 bases and V by 7 bases; bases with no gene match: 7. CDR1 is GTSNPN, CDR2 SVGIG, per germline (reference sequence). CDR3 length: 13 residues. The CDR3 spells CASSPGQQETQYF. CDR3 sequence (DNA): TGTGCCTCCTCTCCGGGACAGCAAGAGACCCAGTACTTC.

The chain joins TRBV6-5 to TRBJ2-7; 11 bases align to TRBD1. The ends lost 0 bases at V and 5 bases at J; junction bases unmatched: 3. Germline lookup yields CDR1 MNHEY and CDR2 SVGAGI. This CDR3 contains 15 residues. The CDR3 reads CASSYSRDRGDEQYF. Written as DNA, the CDR3 is TGTGCCAGCAGTTACTCCCGGGACAGGGGGGACGAGCAGTACTTC.

The rearrangement links TRBV7-3 to TRBJ1-6; D is possibly TRBD1 (5 bases). Trimming removed 0 bases at V and 9 bases at J, with 12 bases between. Germline loops: CDR1 SGHTA, CDR2 FQGTGA. The CDR3 is 15 amino acids. In nucleotides, the CDR3 is TGTGCCAGCAGCTTAACCGGCAGGGAAGGTTCACCCCTCCACTTT. Protein: CASSLTGREGSPLHF.

This clone was observed once. The chain links TRBV25-1 to TRBJ2-1; perhaps TRBD1 as D (6 bases). This CDR3 is 15 amino acids long. Trimming removed 9 bases at V and 2 bases at J, with 17 bases between. CDR1 is MGHDK and CDR2 is SYGVNS in the germline V gene. The CDR3 coding sequence is TGTGCCAGTACCCCAGGGGCGATAACCTACAATGAGCAGTTCTTC. It translates to CASTPGAITYNEQFF.

The rearrangement links TRBV5-4 to TRBJ2-1; 9 bases line up with TRBD1. V dropped 3 bases and J dropped 1; count of bases not matched to a gene: 5. CDR3 size: 16 residues. Germline values: CDR1 SGHNT, CDR2 YYREEE (reference sequence). The CDR3 DNA sequence: TGTGCCAGCAGCTCGACAGGGGGACGGTCCTACAATGAGCAGTTCTTC. Its protein is CASSSTGGRSYNEQFF.

CDR3 loop: CASSQGSTDTQYF. CDR3 coding DNA: TGTGCCAGCAGCCAGGGATCCACAGATACGCAGTATTTT. V and J are TRBV6-4 and TRBJ2-3, with a tentative D call TRBD1 (5 bases). The V end was cut by 6 bases, the J end by 2 bases, with 9 bases between. Germline values: CDR1 MRHNA, CDR2 SNTAGT. The CDR3 length is 13 residues.

The chain couples TRBV19 to TRBJ2-7, with 12 positions matching TRBD2. Germline CDR1 LNHDA, CDR2 SQIVND (reference sequence). The CDR3 has 15 amino acids. Trimming took 3 bases from V and 5 from J; bases not matched to a gene: 5. The CDR3 loop reads CASSIGLAGTNEQYF. The CDR3 bases are TGTGCCAGTAGTATCGGACTAGCGGGAACTAACGAGCAGTACTTC.

As DNA, the CDR3 is TGCGCCAGCAGCTTGGGACAGGGGGCTACGGGTGGCTACACCTTC. Its protein is CASSLGQGATGGYTF. The chain has TRBV5-1 and TRBJ1-2; 10 nucleotides align to TRBD1. Germline V gene sequence: CDR1 SGHRS, CDR2 YFSETQ. The V gene end was trimmed by 0 bases and the J gene end by 7 bases; junction bases not matched to a gene: 6. CDR3 length: 15 amino acids. Looking up the rest from reference TRBV5-1 and TRBJ1-2 gives the full variable domain: KAGVTQTPRYLIKTRGQQVTLSCSPISGHRSVSWYQQTPGQGLQFLFEYFSETQRNKGNFPGRFSGRQFSNSRSEMNVSTLELGDSALYLCASSLGQGATGGYTFGSGTRLTVV.

The J gene is TRBJ1-1, the V gene TRBV14; maybe TRBD1 (6 bases). The V gene lost 3 bases and the J gene lost 3 bases, with 20 bases spanning the gap. Germline V gene sequence: CDR1 SGHDN, CDR2 FVKESK. The CDR3 sequence is 17 residues long. The CDR3 sequence is CASSQYRVTMGDTEAFF. In DNA, the CDR3 is TGTGCCAGCAGCCAGTACAGGGTTACAATGGGAGACACTGAAGCTTTCTTT.

The rearrangement links TRBV10-3 to TRBJ2-1; TRBD1 aligns across 7 bases. This CDR3 region has 14 residues. With V trimmed by 4 bases and J by 4 bases, 4 bases remained unmatched. Germline loops: CDR1 ENHRY, CDR2 SYGVKD. The CDR3 DNA reads as TGTGCCATCAGTGTACCGGGACAGTACAATGAGCAGTTCTTC. Protein product: CAISVPGQYNEQFF.

V and J are TRBV4-1 and TRBJ1-3; 8 nucleotides line up with TRBD1. CDR1 is MGHRA and CDR2 is YSYEKL in the germline V gene. This CDR3 comprises 16 residues. V lost 3 bases, J lost 2 bases, and 6 bases stayed unmatched. CDR3 region: CASSHLDRGAGNTIYF. Written as DNA, the CDR3 is TGCGCCAGCAGCCACCTTGACAGGGGTGCTGGAAACACCATATATTTT.

The gene calls are TRBV5-4 and TRBJ2-5; the D call may be TRBD1 or TRBD2 (6 bases each). V lost 0 bases, J lost 5 bases, and 14 bases lay in between. In germline, CDR1 is SGHNT, CDR2 YYREEE (reference sequence). The CDR3 runs 15 residues. CDR3 sequence: CASSLGGERGETQYF. The CDR3 nucleotides read TGTGCCAGCAGCTTGGGCGGGGAAAGGGGGGAGACCCAGTACTTC. The variable domain in full, with the rest retrieved from reference TRBV5-4 and TRBJ2-5, is ETGVTQSPTHLIKTRGQQVTLRCSSQSGHNTVSWYQQALGQGPQFIFQYYREEENGRGNFPPRFSGLQFPNYSSELNVNALELDDSALYLCASSLGGERGETQYFGPGTRLLVL.

The chain has TRBV4-1 and TRBJ1-1; D is unresolved. V lost 4 bases and J lost 10, with 19 bases in between. Germline CDR1 reads MGHRA; CDR2 reads YSYEKL. The CDR3 covers 14 residues. As DNA, the CDR3 is TGCGCCAGCAGCCGGGAGACAAGCGTGCATGGAGCTTTCTTT. It is translated as CASSRETSVHGAFF.

The chain employs TRBV19 and TRBJ1-6; D perhaps matches TRBD1 (5 bases). The ends were cut back, 6 bases at V and 7 bases at J, with 13 bases in the middle. CDR1 and CDR2 from the germline V gene are LNHDA and SQIVND (reference sequence). This CDR3 is built from 14 residues. The CDR3 DNA reads as TGTGCCAGTAGATCCGGGACGGAAAATTCACCCCTCCACTTT. Residues: CASRSGTENSPLHF.

CDR3 sequence (DNA): TGTGCCAGCAGGGCAACTAGCTTCTCATCCTACGAGCAGTACTTC. The encoded protein is CASRATSFSSYEQYF. This chain links TRBV6-4 with TRBJ2-7, with D tentatively TRBD2 (6 bases). The V end lost 6 bases, the J end lost 1 base, and 16 bases lay between the germline ends. In germline, CDR1 is MRHNA, CDR2 SNTAGT. CDR3 length: 15 amino acids.

This clone was recorded only once. This sequence joins TRBV28 and TRBJ1-2; 9 nucleotides align to TRBD1. Germline CDR1 MDHEN, CDR2 SYDVKM. V lost 5 bases, J lost 8 bases, and 9 bases stayed unmatched. The CDR3 consists of 14 residues. The DNA for the CDR3 is TGTGCCAGCAGTCCAACAGGGGGCAGCATGGGCTACACCTTC. Translated: CASSPTGGSMGYTF.

The count of this clone is one. This chain links TRBV5-1 with TRBJ2-7, with 7 positions matching TRBD2. Germline loops: CDR1 SGHRS, CDR2 YFSETQ. J lost 1 base, V lost 0 bases, and 13 bases had no gene match. The CDR3 sequence is 18 residues long. Here the CDR3 DNA reads TGCGCCAGCAGCTTGGGAAGTGGGAGCGGGGCGTCTTCCTACGAGCAGTACTTC. Translation gives CASSLGSGSGASSYEQYF. The variable domain in full, completed from reference TRBV5-1 and TRBJ2-7, reads KAGVTQTPRYLIKTRGQQVTLSCSPISGHRSVSWYQQTPGQGLQFLFEYFSETQRNKGNFPGRFSGRQFSNSRSEMNVSTLELGDSALYLCASSLGSGSGASSYEQYFGPGTRLTVT.

The chain links TRBV4-3 to TRBJ1-2, with 7 bases that match TRBD1. The CDR3 extends over 15 amino acids. V lost 1 base to trimming and J lost 0 bases; unmatched junction nucleotides: 2. The V gene's germline CDR1 is LGHNA and CDR2 YSLEER. Here the CDR3 reads CASSQVQGANYGYTF. The CDR3 DNA is TGCGCCAGCAGCCAAGTGCAGGGGGCTAACTATGGCTACACCTTC.

This chain joins TRBV2 and TRBJ2-3; D not certain. The germline CDR1 and CDR2 sequences are SNHLY and FYNNEI. Trimming took off 3 bases at V and 6 bases at J, with 13 bases between the two ends. CDR3 length: 14 residues. This CDR3 is CASSDRSQLDTQYF. For the CDR3, the DNA is TGTGCCAGCAGTGACCGTAGTCAGTTGGATACGCAGTATTTT.

This chain connects TRBV7-3 to TRBJ2-2; no reliable D call. V was shortened by 6 bases and J by 4 bases, with 9 bases between the two germline ends. The germline V gene encodes CDR1 SGHTA and CDR2 FQGTGA. The CDR3 has 13 residues. The CDR3 DNA is TGTGCCAGCAGACGGACGGGCACCGGGGAGCTGTTTTTT. Its protein is CASRRTGTGELFF.

V is TRBV7-9 and J is TRBJ2-7; no clear D gene. Trimming removed 2 bases at V and 6 bases at J, with 5 bases between. This CDR3 has 11 residues. Germline V gene data show CDR1 as SEHNR and CDR2 as FQNEAQ (reference sequence). The CDR3 nucleotides read TGTGCCAGCAGCTTATCGGGCGAGCAGTACTTC. Encoded protein: CASSLSGEQYF.

CDR3 sequence reads: CASIQGAGMNYGYTF. CDR3 DNA: TGTGCCAGCATTCAGGGGGCGGGGATGAACTATGGCTACACCTTC. V usage is TRBV28 and J usage is TRBJ1-2; 8 bases match TRBD1. The V and J ends lost 7 bases and 2 bases, in that order; junction bases with no gene match: 9. This CDR3 comprises 15 residues. From germline, CDR1 is MDHEN and CDR2 SYDVKM.

V usage is TRBV10-3 and J usage is TRBJ2-1, with a weak D call TRBD2 (5 bases). Deletions cut 3 bases from V and 7 bases from J, with 7 bases between. The germline V gene encodes CDR1 ENHRY and CDR2 SYGVKD. This CDR3 contains 12 residues. The CDR3 nucleotides read TGTGCCATCAGTGAACGGGGAAATGAGCAGTTCTTC. It is translated as CAISERGNEQFF.

This clone showed up just once. This sequence joins TRBV6-1 and TRBJ2-1; TRBD2 is a possible D gene (6 bases). V shed 3 bases and J shed 8 bases, with 14 bases lying between them. The CDR3 length is 14 residues. Germline V gives CDR1 MNHNS, CDR2 SASEGT. The CDR3 DNA is TGTGCCAGCAGTGACGGGACTGACGTCTATGAGCAGTTCTTC. Translated: CASSDGTDVYEQFF.

The gene calls are TRBV4-1 and TRBJ2-1; D uncertain. There are 13 residues in the CDR3. Trimming took 1 base from V and 10 from J, leaving 11 bases between them. Looked up from germline, CDR1 is MGHRA and CDR2 is YSYEKL. The CDR3: CASSQVAVTEQFF. CDR3 DNA sequence: TGCGCCAGCAGCCAAGTTGCAGTGACCGAGCAGTTCTTC.

This chain joins TRBV10-2 and TRBJ1-5; tentatively, D is TRBD1 (6 bases). The V end lost 7 bases, the J end lost 3 bases, and 10 bases lay between the germline ends. Germline-derived CDR1 and CDR2 are WSHSY and SAAADI. The CDR3 runs 13 residues. CDR3 region: CASNTGFNQPQHF. CDR3 bases: TGCGCCAGCAATACAGGGTTCAATCAGCCCCAGCATTTT.

The V gene is TRBV7-8, the J gene TRBJ1-5; D call uncertain. There are 17 residues in the CDR3. Germline V gene sequence: CDR1 SGHVS, CDR2 FQNEAQ. Trimming stripped 5 bases from V and 1 base from J, with 18 bases between. The CDR3 region has the DNA TGTGCCAGCAGCGCCGCCGGGGTAGGGCGGAGCAATCAGCCCCAGCATTTT. This sequence encodes CASSAAGVGRSNQPQHF.

V usage is TRBV4-1 and J usage is TRBJ1-6; possible D gene TRBD1, 5 bases. The CDR3 consists of 17 residues. CDR1 MGHRA and CDR2 YSYEKL come from the germline V gene. V was trimmed by 3 bases and J by 7 bases, leaving 19 bases between them. The CDR3 protein is CASSHAPPGRNNSPLHF. CDR3 nucleotides: TGCGCCAGCAGCCACGCGCCCCCGGGACGGAACAATTCACCCCTCCACTTT.